The 9 T cell receptor beta chains below come from one sample, sequenced in a study of blood T cell repertoires in COVID-19. Produced via immunoSEQ multiplex PCR; TCRdb's table is partial and in-frame only. Among 260,000 or so clones listed, under 90% were seen once. Sequencing was performed on PBMCs or T cells enriched from blood (not recorded which). The receptor source for this set is a young man who had recovered from COVID-19.

This chain connects TRBV10-3 to TRBJ1-1; D is uncertain. This CDR3 is built from 16 residues. Germline loops: CDR1 ENHRY, CDR2 SYGVKD. V was clipped by 10 bases and J by 1 base, with 22 bases between them. The chain's CDR3 is CATAGRAPGTNTEAFF. The CDR3 bases are TGTGCCACCGCCGGGAGGGCGCCAGGTACGAACACTGAAGCTTTCTTT.

The rearrangement links TRBV28 to TRBJ2-5; a possible D gene is TRBD1 (6 bases). Trimming took 3 bases from V and 0 from J, leaving 17 bases between them. The CDR3 length is 17 residues. Germline assignment: CDR1 MDHEN and CDR2 SYDVKM. CDR3 residues: CASSFLIVRQDQETQYF. For the CDR3, the DNA is TGTGCCAGCAGTTTTTTGATAGTTCGACAGGACCAAGAGACCCAGTACTTC. Full variable domain (rest looked up from reference TRBV28 and TRBJ2-5): DVKVTQSSRYLVKRTGEKVFLECVQDMDHENMFWYRQDPGLGLRLIYFSYDVKMKEKGDIPEGYSVSREKKERFSLILESASTNQTSMYLCASSFLIVRQDQETQYFGPGTRLLVL.

The chain recombines TRBV6-5 with TRBJ2-7; the match to TRBD1 covers 9 bases. V was clipped by 10 bases and J by 4 bases; unmatched bases: 14. Germline V gene lookup returns CDR1 MNHEY and CDR2 SVGAGI. The CDR3 has 15 amino acids. The CDR3 is CATYRPGQGHYEQYF. The CDR3 DNA sequence: TGTGCCACGTATCGCCCGGGACAGGGACATTACGAGCAGTACTTC.

This clone was seen just once. V gene TRBV5-1 combines with J gene TRBJ2-3, with TRBD2 matching 9 bases. The junction had 16 bases not matched to a gene; V was cut back by 8 bases and J by 6 bases. Looked up from germline, CDR1 is SGHRS and CDR2 is YFSETQ. The CDR3 sequence is 16 residues long. The CDR3 loop reads CASHPGGSGSSDTQYF. The CDR3 nucleotides are TGCGCCAGTCATCCGGGAGGTAGCGGGAGCTCGGATACGCAGTATTTT.

The chain combines TRBV11-2 with TRBJ1-2; perhaps TRBD1 as D (5 bases). Germline V lookup: CDR1 SGHAT, CDR2 FQNNGV. The CDR3 is 11 residues long. Trimming took off 8 bases at V and 4 bases at J, with 8 bases between the two ends. The CDR3 region is CASGGGYGYTF. The CDR3 nucleotides read TGTGCCAGCGGGGGGGGCTATGGCTACACCTTC.

The count of this clone is one. J is TRBJ2-2 and V is TRBV21-1; TRBD1 is the table's D call, not checked against the DNA. TRBV21-1 is termed a pseudogene. There are 17 residues in the CDR3. The CDR3 DNA reads as TGTGCCAGCAGCAATGCACCCGGACAGGCTTCCACCGGGGAGCTGTTTTTT. Its translation: CASSNAPGQASTGELFF.

A word on this clone: A read error may produce the germline difference seen at one junction end. The J gene is TRBJ2-5, the V gene TRBV7-7; 9 nucleotides agree with TRBD1. CDR1 and CDR2 (germline): SSHAT, FNYEAQ (reference sequence). This CDR3 comprises 18 residues. The CDR3 reads CASSPPPDRGPYQETQYF. In DNA, the CDR3 is TGTGCTAGCAGCCCTCCTCCGGACAGGGGCCCGTACCAAGAGACCCAGTACTTC. The full variable domain, rest sourced from reference TRBV7-7 and TRBJ2-5, is GAGVSQSPRYKVTKRGQDVTLRCDPISSHATLYWYQQALGQGPEFLTYFNYEAQPDKSGLPSDRFSAERPEGSISTLTIQRTEQRDSAMYRCASSPPPDRGPYQETQYFGPGTRLLVL.

This chain uses TRBV6-4 with TRBJ1-5, with D perhaps TRBD1 (5 bases). Germline lookup yields CDR1 MRHNA and CDR2 SNTAGT. This CDR3 is built from 12 residues. The CDR3 reads CGRDRYNQPQHF. The CDR3 DNA reads TGTGGACGCGACAGATACAATCAGCCCCAGCATTTT.

The chain uses TRBV6-5 and TRBJ2-7; D is possibly TRBD2 (6 bases). From germline, CDR1 is MNHEY and CDR2 SVGAGI. Trimming cost V 0 bases and J 7 bases, with 19 bases left between them. The CDR3 totals 16 residues. The CDR3 is CASSYSGWEAFWEQYF. The CDR3, as DNA: TGTGCCAGCAGTTACTCCGGGTGGGAGGCGTTCTGGGAGCAGTACTTC.